This TCR beta chain was documented in a study of siplizumab effects on memory and regulatory T cells. Study outcomes and limitations: Fewer alloreactive sequences mapped to unstimulated CD4+ memory cells under siplizumab.

Sequencing was performed on unstimulated naive, memory, effector memory and TEMRA subsets derived from a few donor pairs. As to this clone: As yet, its antigen is unknown.

Clones were sequenced by immunoSEQ multiplex PCR, and TCRdb holds only the in-frame ones, with some missing. The sample includes just over 60,000 clones, 70% to 85% seen only once; the top ten take approximately 0.38%. Sequencing was carried out using memory CD4+ T cells sorted from blood. The clonotype originates from a human donor in good health.

The CDR3 nucleotides are TGTGCCAGCAGTTTGGGTATCCGGGGGGAGAACACCGGGGAGCTGTTTTTT. It encodes CASSLGIRGENTGELFF. V is TRBV27 and J is TRBJ2-2; 7 nucleotides match TRBD2. Trimming cost V 3 bases and J 1 base; bases outside gene matches: 8. CDR3 size: 17 residues. The germline V gene encodes CDR1 MNHEY and CDR2 SMNVEV (reference sequence).